This note documents a single T cell receptor beta chain sequence. This clone was seen only once. It lacks a known antigen. Base qualities are not recorded, but no much larger clone differs from it by a single base. This specimen comes from a study of blood T cell repertoires in COVID-19 (TCRdb year 2020). Background on the whole study: Samples covering the acute and convalescent phases of COVID-19 were provided by collaborators in the United States, Italy and Spain. A de-identified subject ID, COVID-19 status, age in years and sex were almost always included in the sample metadata. The material from the prospective study consisted of cDNA or gDNA derived from T cells, B-cell-depleted T cells, or PBMCs. Subjects who had been exposed to COVID-19, were actively infected with it, or had recovered from it provided the deeply sampled blood TCRbeta repertoires that made up the dataset. The samples were drawn from the first 160 participants of the ongoing ImmuneRACE study and from 1,254 subjects provided by 6 global collaborators. The repertoires were made available in a free public database intended to serve as a resource for research on the immune response to SARS-CoV-2. Where available, HLA class I and class II types were obtained from metadata supplied by the sample provider rather than from assay-based typing.

The immunoSEQ Assay, a bias-controlled multiplex PCR, was used to amplify TCRbeta CDR3 regions from genomic DNA. Turning to the authors' computational methods: The number of nucleated cells in each sample was estimated by amplification of reference gene primers within the assay. Sequence reads were collapsed and filtered to measure the absolute abundance of every unique TCRbeta CDR3 rearrangement. For each sample, productive Simpson clonality was calculated as the square root of Simpson's diversity index across productive rearrangements. TCRdb obtained this table from immuneACCESS and retained in-frame rearrangements with V and J assigned. These tables miss some clones; where compared with another copy, unresolved V genes account for less than half of the shortfall, and the remainder is unexplained. V and J calls plus clone size are reproduced from that table; the DNA served to infer D and trimming. This sample is represented by approximately 90,000 clones; approximately 88% of them were singletons. Of the sample, around 29% is held by the ten largest clones.

General study outcomes and caveats: How much clinical and demographic metadata was included differed by source and by participant, and the metadata was provided uncurated.

The CDR3 numbers 14 residues from cysteine through phenylalanine. The DNA shown is the 42-base CDR3, in frame from base 1. The trim is 2 bases for V and 3 bases for J, with a gap of 10 bases between the germline ends. The germline V gene gives CDR1 as SGHTA and CDR2 as FQGTGA. Each collaborating institution followed its own protocols to collect whole blood in K2EDTA tubes. For TCRbeta analysis, collaborators shipped samples as frozen whole blood, isolated PBMCs, or DNA extracted from either of those sample types. Input material: peripheral blood. The receptor was isolated from an elderly woman with active or convalescent COVID-19. The sequence joins TRBV7-3 to TRBJ1-1; a tentative D call is TRBD1 (6 bases match). The CDR3 reads CASSLLGGDTEAFF. The nucleotide sequence reads as follows: TGTGCCAGCAGCTTATTAGGGGGGGACACTGAAGCTTTCTTT.